Listed below are T cell receptor beta chains from one sample, sequenced in a study of T-cell reconstitution after alpha-beta-depleted transplantation in children. TCRdb recomputed calls from the PCR reads with MiXCR, one row per CDR3 protein. The profile covers some 590,000 distinct CDR3 sequences, with over 9.5% appearing a single time and 4% to 5% taken by the ten largest. The sample was PBMCs from the stem cell graft donor, taken from the stem cell graft. These TCRs come from a human donor who donated a stem cell graft to a child with acute myeloid leukemia. Each CDR3 is given with its conserved first and last residue. The D gene is left open where the match is weak. Clone size is shown for a subset of rows, as once, few, many or a class of expanded clone.

TRBJ2-7 - few TRBV10-3 TGTGCCATCATGCAGGACGGGAGCTCCTACGAGCAGTACTTC CAIMQDGSSYEQYF
TRBJ2-2 TRBD2 - TRBV24-1 TGTGCCACCAGCGCGGAGGGGAGGGACACCGGGGAGCTGTTTTTT CATSAEGRDTGELFF
TRBJ2-5 TRBD1 - TRBV10-3 TGTGCCATCGCCCGGGACAGGGGCCAAGAGACCCAGTACTTC CAIARDRGQETQYF
TRBJ1-2 TRBD1 - TRBV9 TGTGCCAGCAGCGTAGTGAGGGGGCCCCTTAACTATGGCTACACCTTC CASSVVRGPLNYGYTF
TRBJ2-3 TRBD2 few TRBV29-1 TGCAGCGTTGAACCTAGCGGGAGAGCCGATACGCAGTATTTT CSVEPSGRADTQYF
TRBJ1-1 TRBD1 - TRBV5-1 TGCGCCAGCAGCCCAAAAGTCGGACAGGTTGAAGCTTTCTTT CASSPKVGQVEAFF
TRBJ1-1 TRBD1 - TRBV5-1 TGCGCCAGCAGCCCCCCCGGACAGGGCCCTGAAGCTTTCTTT CASSPPGQGPEAFF
TRBJ2-5 TRBD1 few TRBV25-1 TGTGCCAGTGAAAGGGGGCACCAAGAGACCCAGTACTTC CASERGHQETQYF
TRBJ2-1 TRBD2 - TRBV5-1 TGCGCCAGCAGCCCGGGGGGAGCACGGAGCTCCTACAATGAGCAGTTCTTC CASSPGGARSSYNEQFF
TRBJ2-5 TRBD2 few TRBV20-1 TGCAGTGCTAGAGATAGCGGGAGGCCGGAGACCCAGTACTTC CSARDSGRPETQYF
TRBJ1-4 - many TRBV28 TGTGCCAGCAGTTTCCTCCTCGGAAGTGAAAAACTGTTTTTT CASSFLLGSEKLFF
TRBJ1-2 - few TRBV5-1 TGCGCCAGCAGCTTGGATACAGGCGGGACTAACTATGGCTACACCTTC CASSLDTGGTNYGYTF
TRBJ2-2 TRBD1 - TRBV11-1 TGTGCCAGCAGTCGCCTGGGACAGGGGGCCGGGGAGCTGTTTTTT CASSRLGQGAGELFF
TRBJ2-5 TRBD2 - TRBV7-2 TGTGCCAGCAGAATCACTAGCGGGGTACAAGAGACCCAGTACTTC CASRITSGVQETQYF
TRBJ2-2 TRBD1 - TRBV3-1 TGTGCCAGCAGCCAATACCGACAGGGCTACGGGGAGCTGTTTTTT CASSQYRQGYGELFF
TRBJ2-5 TRBD1 - TRBV19 TGTGCCAGTAGTACAGGGGGCACCCAACAAGAGACCCAGTACTTC CASSTGGTQQETQYF